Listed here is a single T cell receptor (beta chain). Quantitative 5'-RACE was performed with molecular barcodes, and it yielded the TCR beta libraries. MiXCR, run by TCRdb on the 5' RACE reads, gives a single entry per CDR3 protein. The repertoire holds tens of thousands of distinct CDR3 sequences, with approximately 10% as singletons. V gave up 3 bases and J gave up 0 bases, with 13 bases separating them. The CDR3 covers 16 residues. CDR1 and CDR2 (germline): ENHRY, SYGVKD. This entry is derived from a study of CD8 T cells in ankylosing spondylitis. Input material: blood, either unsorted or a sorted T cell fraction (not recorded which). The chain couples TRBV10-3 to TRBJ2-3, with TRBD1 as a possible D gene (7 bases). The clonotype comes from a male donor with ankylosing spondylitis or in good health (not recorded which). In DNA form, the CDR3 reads TGTGCCATCAGTGATGCGGGACAGACTAGCACAGATACGCAGTATTTT. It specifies CAISDAGQTSTDTQYF.